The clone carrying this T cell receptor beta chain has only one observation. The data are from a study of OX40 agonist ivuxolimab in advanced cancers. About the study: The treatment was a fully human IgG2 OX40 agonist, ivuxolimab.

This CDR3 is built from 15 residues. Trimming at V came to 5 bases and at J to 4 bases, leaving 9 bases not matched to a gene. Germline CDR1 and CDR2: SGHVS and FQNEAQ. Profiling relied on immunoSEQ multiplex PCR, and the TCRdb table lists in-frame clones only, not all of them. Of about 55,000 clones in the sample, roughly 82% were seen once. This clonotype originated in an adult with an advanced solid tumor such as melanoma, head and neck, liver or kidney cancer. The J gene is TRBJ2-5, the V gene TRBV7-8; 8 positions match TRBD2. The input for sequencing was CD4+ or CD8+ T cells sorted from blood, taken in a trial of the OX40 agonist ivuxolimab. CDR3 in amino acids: CASSLLLAVGETQYF. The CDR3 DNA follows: TGTGCCAGCAGCCTCTTACTAGCGGTAGGAGAGACCCAGTACTTC.